This TCR beta chain was recorded in a study of human T cells and chemical hapten exposure. In the study overall: Mostly female, the patients presented with alopecia areata, totalis or universalis. Per-sample TCR yield variation was attributed mainly to small pooled library volume differences.

Concerning this clonotype itself: What it binds is unknown.

Via MiXCR, TCRdb re-called the RACE reads, giving one row per CDR3 protein. The sample has about 34,000 distinct CDR3 sequences, about 6.3% seen once. Broader study findings: Unchanged with DPC sensitization were TCRs above 1 in 1000 frequency.

Specified time point: patch test 1, 2 weeks after DPC sensitization. Treatment here: therapeutic diphenylcyclopropenone sensitization with weekly scalp DPC. Total RNA was isolated from unfractionated whole blood. Sequencing was performed on whole blood, taken in connection with sensitization to the hapten diphenylcyclopropenone (DPC). The source of this sequence is a woman aged 25 to 45 with alopecia areata. Some clones in this sample may be carry-over from other donors' samples.

CDR3 region: CASSQEGQGVDQPQHF. CDR3 in DNA: TGCGCCAGCAGCCAAGAAGGGCAGGGAGTAGATCAGCCCCAGCATTTT. The rearrangement uses TRBV4-1 and TRBJ1-5; D perhaps matches TRBD1 (5 bases). Trimming stripped 0 bases from V and 5 bases from J, with 14 bases between. This CDR3 spans 16 amino acids. CDR1 and CDR2 (germline): MGHRA, YSYEKL.